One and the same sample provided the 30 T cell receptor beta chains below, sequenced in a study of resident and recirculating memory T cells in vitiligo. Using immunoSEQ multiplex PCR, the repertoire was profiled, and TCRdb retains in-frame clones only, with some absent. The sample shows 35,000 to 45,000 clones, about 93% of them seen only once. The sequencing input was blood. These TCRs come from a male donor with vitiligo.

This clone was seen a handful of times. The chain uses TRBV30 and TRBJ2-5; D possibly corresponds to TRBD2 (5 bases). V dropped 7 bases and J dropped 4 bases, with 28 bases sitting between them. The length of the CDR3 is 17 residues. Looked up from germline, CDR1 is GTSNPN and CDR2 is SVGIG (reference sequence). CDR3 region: CAFSRAGGHRYRETQYF. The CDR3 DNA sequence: TGTGCCTTCTCAAGGGCAGGAGGCCACCGGTATCGAGAGACCCAGTACTTC.

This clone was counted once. CDR3 region: CASSETQRTGELFF. For the CDR3, the DNA is TGTGCCAGCAGCGAGACTCAACGCACCGGGGAGCTGTTTTTT. The chain links TRBV9 to TRBJ2-2; no clear D. The germline V gene has CDR1 SGDLS and CDR2 YYNGEE. With 3 bases removed from V and 4 bases from J, the gap between germline ends came to 10 bases. The CDR3 has 14 amino acids.

This CDR3 reads CASSLTQGSRSDTQYF. CDR3 sequence (DNA): TGCGCCAGCAGCTTGACCCAGGGAAGTCGATCAGATACGCAGTATTTT. The rearrangement joins TRBV5-1 to TRBJ2-3; D is possibly TRBD1 (5 bases). The CDR3 has 16 amino acids. In germline, CDR1 is SGHRS, CDR2 YFSETQ. V lost 1 base and J lost 4, with 16 bases in between.

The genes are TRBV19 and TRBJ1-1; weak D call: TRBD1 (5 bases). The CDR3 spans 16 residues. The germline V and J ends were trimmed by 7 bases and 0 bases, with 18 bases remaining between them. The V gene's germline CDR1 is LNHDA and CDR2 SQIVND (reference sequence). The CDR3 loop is CASIDSQTRMNTEAFF. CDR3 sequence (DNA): TGTGCCAGTATAGACAGCCAAACTCGTATGAACACTGAAGCTTTCTTT.

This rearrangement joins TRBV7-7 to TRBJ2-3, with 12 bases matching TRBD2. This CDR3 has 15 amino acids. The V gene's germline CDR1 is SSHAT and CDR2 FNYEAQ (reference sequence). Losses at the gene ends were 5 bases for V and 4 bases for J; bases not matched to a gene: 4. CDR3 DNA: TGTGCCAGCAGCCAGGGACTAGCGGGTGCAGATACGCAGTATTTT. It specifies CASSQGLAGADTQYF.

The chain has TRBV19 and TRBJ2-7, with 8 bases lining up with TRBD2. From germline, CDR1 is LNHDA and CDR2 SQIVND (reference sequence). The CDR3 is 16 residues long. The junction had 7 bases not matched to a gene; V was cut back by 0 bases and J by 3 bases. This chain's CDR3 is CASSIEFRGGGYEQYF. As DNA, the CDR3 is TGTGCCAGTAGTATAGAGTTCCGGGGGGGAGGCTACGAGCAGTACTTC.

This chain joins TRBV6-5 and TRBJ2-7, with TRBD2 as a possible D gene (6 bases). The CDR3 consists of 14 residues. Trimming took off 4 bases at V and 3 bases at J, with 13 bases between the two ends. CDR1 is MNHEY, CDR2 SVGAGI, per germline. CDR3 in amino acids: CASSLSGESYEQYF. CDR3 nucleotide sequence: TGTGCCAGCAGTTTATCGGGAGAGAGCTACGAGCAGTACTTC.

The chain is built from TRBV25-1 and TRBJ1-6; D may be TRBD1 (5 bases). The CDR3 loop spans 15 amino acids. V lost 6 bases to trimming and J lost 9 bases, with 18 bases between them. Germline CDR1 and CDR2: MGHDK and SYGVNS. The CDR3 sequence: CASRQTGGRSSPLHF. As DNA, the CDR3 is TGTGCCAGCAGACAAACCGGGGGTCGGAGTTCACCCCTCCACTTT.

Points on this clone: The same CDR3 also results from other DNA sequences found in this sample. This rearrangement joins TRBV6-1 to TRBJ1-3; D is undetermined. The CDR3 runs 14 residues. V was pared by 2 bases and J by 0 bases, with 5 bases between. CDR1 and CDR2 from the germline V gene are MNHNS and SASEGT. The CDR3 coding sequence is TGTGCCAGCAGTGAACGGAGCTCTGGAAACACCATATATTTT. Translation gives CASSERSSGNTIYF.

The CDR3 sequence is CASSLSGGRTDTQYF. DNA for the CDR3: TGTGCCAGCAGTCTTAGCGGGGGTCGGACAGATACGCAGTATTTT. The chain couples TRBV11-2 to TRBJ2-3, with 9 bases aligning to TRBD2. Germline lookup yields CDR1 SGHAT and CDR2 FQNNGV. V lost 6 bases and J lost 3; bases outside the gene matches: 7. The CDR3 spans 15 residues.

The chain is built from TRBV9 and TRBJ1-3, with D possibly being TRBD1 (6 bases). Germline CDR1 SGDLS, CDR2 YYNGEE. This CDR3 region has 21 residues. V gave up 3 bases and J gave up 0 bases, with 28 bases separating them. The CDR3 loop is CASSGPQHVWGPVRSGNTIYF. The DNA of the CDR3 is TGTGCCAGCAGCGGACCCCAACACGTATGGGGGCCCGTACGCTCTGGAAACACCATATATTTT.

CDR3 in DNA: TGTGCCAGCAGTGCAGGGGGCGGGTGGTCCTACGAGCAGTACTTC. Its protein is CASSAGGGWSYEQYF. The chain has TRBV5-5 and TRBJ2-7; TRBD1 matches at 8 bases. Germline CDR1 SGHKS, CDR2 YYEKEE (reference sequence). V lost 5 bases to trimming and J lost 1 base; unmatched junction nucleotides: 8. The CDR3 is 15 residues long.

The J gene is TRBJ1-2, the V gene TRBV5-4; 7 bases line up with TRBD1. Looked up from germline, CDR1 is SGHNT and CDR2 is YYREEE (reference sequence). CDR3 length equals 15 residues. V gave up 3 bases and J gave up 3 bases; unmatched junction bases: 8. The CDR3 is CASSSVTGLDYGYTF. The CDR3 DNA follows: TGTGCCAGCAGCTCGGTGACAGGGTTGGACTATGGCTACACCTTC.

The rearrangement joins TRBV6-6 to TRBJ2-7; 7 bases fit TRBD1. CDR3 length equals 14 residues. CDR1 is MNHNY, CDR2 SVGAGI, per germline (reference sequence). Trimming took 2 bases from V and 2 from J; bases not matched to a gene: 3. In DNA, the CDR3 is TGTGCCAGCAGTTACGACAGGGTGGCCTACGAGCAGTACTTC. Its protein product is CASSYDRVAYEQYF.

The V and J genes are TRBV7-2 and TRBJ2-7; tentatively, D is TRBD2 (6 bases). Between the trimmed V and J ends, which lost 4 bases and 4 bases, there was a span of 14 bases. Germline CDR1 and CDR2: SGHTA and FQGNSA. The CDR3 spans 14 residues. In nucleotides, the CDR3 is TGTGCCAGCAGCTCCGGGACTCTTCTATACGAGCAGTACTTC. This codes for CASSSGTLLYEQYF.

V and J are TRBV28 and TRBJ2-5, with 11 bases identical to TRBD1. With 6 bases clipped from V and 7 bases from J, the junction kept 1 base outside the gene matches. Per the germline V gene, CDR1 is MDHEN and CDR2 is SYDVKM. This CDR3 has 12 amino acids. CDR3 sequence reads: CASRGTGGTQYF. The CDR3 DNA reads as TGTGCCAGCAGGGGGACAGGGGGGACCCAGTACTTC. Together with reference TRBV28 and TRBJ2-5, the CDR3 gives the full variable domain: DVKVTQSSRYLVKRTGEKVFLECVQDMDHENMFWYRQDPGLGLRLIYFSYDVKMKEKGDIPEGYSVSREKKERFSLILESASTNQTSMYLCASRGTGGTQYFGPGTRLLVL.

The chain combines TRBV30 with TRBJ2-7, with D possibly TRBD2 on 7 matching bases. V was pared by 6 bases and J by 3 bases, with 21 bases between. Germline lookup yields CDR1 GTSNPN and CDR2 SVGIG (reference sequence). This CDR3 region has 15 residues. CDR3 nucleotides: TGTGCCTGTCCTAAAAGAGGGGGGGAACTCTACGAGCAGTACTTC. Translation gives CACPKRGGELYEQYF.

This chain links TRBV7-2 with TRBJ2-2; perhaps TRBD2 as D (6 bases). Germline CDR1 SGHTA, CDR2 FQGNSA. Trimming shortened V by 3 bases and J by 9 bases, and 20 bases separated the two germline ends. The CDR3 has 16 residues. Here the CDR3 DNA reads TGTGCCAGCAGCTTGTACGCTTCTCTGACTAGGCGGGAGCTGTTTTTT. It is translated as CASSLYASLTRRELFF.

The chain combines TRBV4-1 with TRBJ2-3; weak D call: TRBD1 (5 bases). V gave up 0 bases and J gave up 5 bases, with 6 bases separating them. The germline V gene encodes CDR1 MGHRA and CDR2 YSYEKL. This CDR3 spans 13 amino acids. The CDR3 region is CASSQEGVDTQYF. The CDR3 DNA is TGCGCCAGCAGCCAAGAAGGGGTAGATACGCAGTATTTT.

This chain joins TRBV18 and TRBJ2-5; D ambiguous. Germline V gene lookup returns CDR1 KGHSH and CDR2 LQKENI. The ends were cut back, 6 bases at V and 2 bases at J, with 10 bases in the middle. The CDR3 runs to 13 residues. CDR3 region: CASSLGLQETQYF. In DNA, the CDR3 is TGTGCCAGCTCCCTAGGATTGCAAGAGACCCAGTACTTC.

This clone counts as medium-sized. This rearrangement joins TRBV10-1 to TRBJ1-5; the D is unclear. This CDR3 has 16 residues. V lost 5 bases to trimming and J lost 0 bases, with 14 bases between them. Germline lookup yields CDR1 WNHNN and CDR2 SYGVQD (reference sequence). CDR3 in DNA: TGCGCCAGCAGTTGGAGGAAGGACGATAGCAATCAGCCCCAGCATTTT. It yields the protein CASSWRKDDSNQPQHF.

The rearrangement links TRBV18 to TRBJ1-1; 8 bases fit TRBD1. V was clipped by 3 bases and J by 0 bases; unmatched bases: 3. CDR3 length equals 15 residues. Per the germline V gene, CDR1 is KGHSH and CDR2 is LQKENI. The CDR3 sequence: CASSPETGVNTEAFF. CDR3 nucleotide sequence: TGTGCCAGCTCACCCGAGACAGGGGTGAACACTGAAGCTTTCTTT.

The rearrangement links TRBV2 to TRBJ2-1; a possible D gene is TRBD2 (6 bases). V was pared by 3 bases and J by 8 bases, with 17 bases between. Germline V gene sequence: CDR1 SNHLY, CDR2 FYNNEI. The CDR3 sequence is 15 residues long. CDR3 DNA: TGTGCCAGCAGTGACGGTGGGGGAGGAGTGGATGAGCAGTTCTTC. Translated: CASSDGGGGVDEQFF.

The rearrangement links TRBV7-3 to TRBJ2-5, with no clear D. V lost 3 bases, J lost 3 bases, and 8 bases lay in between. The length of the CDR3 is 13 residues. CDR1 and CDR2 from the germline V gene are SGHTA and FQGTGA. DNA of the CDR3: TGTGCCAGCAGCTTTGGTCGGGAAGAGACCCAGTACTTC. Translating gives CASSFGREETQYF.

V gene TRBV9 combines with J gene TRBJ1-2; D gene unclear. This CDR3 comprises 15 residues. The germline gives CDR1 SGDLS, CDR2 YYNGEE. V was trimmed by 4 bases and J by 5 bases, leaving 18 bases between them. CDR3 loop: CASSPTFEGRYGYTF. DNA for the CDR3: TGTGCCAGCAGCCCCACTTTTGAGGGAAGATATGGCTACACCTTC. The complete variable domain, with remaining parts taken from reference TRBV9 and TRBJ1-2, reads DSGVTQTPKHLITATGQRVTLRCSPRSGDLSVYWYQQSLDQGLQFLIQYYNGEERAKGNILERFSAQQFPDLHSELNLSSLELGDSALYFCASSPTFEGRYGYTFGSGTRLTVV.

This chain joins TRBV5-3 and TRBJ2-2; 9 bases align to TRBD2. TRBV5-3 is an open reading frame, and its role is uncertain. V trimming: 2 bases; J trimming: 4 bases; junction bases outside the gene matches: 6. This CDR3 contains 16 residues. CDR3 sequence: CARSFGAGGLTGELFF. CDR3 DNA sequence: TGTGCCAGAAGCTTCGGCGCGGGGGGGCTCACCGGGGAGCTGTTTTTT.

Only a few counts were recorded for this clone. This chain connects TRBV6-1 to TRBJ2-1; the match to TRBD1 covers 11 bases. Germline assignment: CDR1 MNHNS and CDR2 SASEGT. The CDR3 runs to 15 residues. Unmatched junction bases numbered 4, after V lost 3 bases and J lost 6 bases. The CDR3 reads CASSEPGTGGNEQFF. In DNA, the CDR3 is TGTGCCAGCAGTGAGCCCGGGACAGGGGGCAATGAGCAGTTCTTC.

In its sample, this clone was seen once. The DNA of the CDR3 is TGTGCCAGCAGCGTATCCCCGTCGGAGACCCAGTACTTC. This codes for CASSVSPSETQYF. The chain couples TRBV9 to TRBJ2-5; the D is unclear. From germline, CDR1 is SGDLS and CDR2 YYNGEE. There are 13 residues in the CDR3. V lost 1 base to trimming and J lost 5 bases, with 9 bases between them.

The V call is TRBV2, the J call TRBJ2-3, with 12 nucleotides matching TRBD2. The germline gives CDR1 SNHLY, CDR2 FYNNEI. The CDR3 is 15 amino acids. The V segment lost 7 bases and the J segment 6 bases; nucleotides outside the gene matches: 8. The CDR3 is CASTLLAGGGDTQYF. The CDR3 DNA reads TGTGCCAGCACTTTACTAGCGGGGGGAGGGGATACGCAGTATTTT.

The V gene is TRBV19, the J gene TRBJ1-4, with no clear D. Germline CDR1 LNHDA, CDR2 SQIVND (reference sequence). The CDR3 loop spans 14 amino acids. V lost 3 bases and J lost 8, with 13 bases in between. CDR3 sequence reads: CASSILEGGEKLFF. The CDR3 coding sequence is TGTGCCAGTAGTATCCTGGAAGGAGGCGAAAAACTGTTTTTT.